A selection of T cell receptor beta chains follows, all from one sample in a study of T cell changes during pregnancy in multiple sclerosis. Method: immunoSEQ multiplex PCR; TCRdb's copy keeps in-frame clones and lacks some. The sample holds 40,000 to 50,000 clones, approximately 92% seen once. Here the sequenced sample was CD4+ T cells from peripheral blood mononuclear cells, taken in the first trimester of pregnancy. All receptors come from a female donor with multiple sclerosis, enrolled in a pregnancy study. Both conserved end residues are trimmed from each CDR3. The order of the fields is V gene, CDR3 protein.

TRBV6-1 | ASSDPGLALYEQY
TRBV13 | ASSLDKGTGSPLH
TRBV7-8 | ASRLMNTEAF
TRBV27 | ASSFPGLAGYTQY
TRBV2 | ASSISRSSYEQY
TRBV30 | AWSPPGTVSNQPQH
TRBV28 | ASSSQGASEQY
TRBV19 | ASSGVEAKNIQY
TRBV5-1 | ASSLSPADNGETQY
TRBV30 | AWSGAGSKLF
TRBV30 | AWSVHGRLSGNTIY
TRBV6-4 | ATIAGQEPREQY
TRBV7-9 | ASSLVQDSSGETQY
TRBV5-5 | ASSLAPQPNEKLF
TRBV6-5 | ASSPGTASNQPQH
TRBV14 | ASSLPGTRTGELF
TRBV27 | ASSPSSGNTIY
TRBV7-9 | ASSLGGGSGSTDTQY
TRBV15 | ATSRLTGGSYEQY
TRBV9 | ASSPLAGSYEQY
TRBV27 | ASRKGQGYEQY
TRBV14 | ASSQDGRGGRAQTQY
TRBV27 | ASSSTPGQGNYGYT
TRBV18 | ASSPGGGYQPQH
TRBV9 | ASSTQGYYGYT
TRBV19 | ASSGGQVNTEAF
TRBV5-1 | ASSLYQGTRSTGELF
TRBV29-1 | SVVAETIYEQY
TRBV5-1 | ASSGGGSTNSYEQY
TRBV7-9 | ASSLGGSGAISYEQY
TRBV6-1 | ASTRVSGNTVY
TRBV2 | ASSDNLNTEAF
TRBV5-1 | ASSLNSATNEKLF
TRBV5-1 | ASSRGSEGEKLF